These 27 T cell receptor beta chains share one sample of origin, sequenced in a study of tissue T cells after allogeneic stem cell transplantation. As to time point: mouse harvest day 14 after allogeneic transplant. The graft held 10^6 splenic CD5+ T cells and 10^7 T-cell-depleted bone marrow cells. Sequencing was performed with immunoSEQ multiplex PCR; in TCRdb, only in-frame clones are kept and a portion is missing. The sample yields a few thousand clones, 46% seen once. Specimen: gut tissue. These TCRs come from a female BALB/c mouse given C57BL/6 T cells with graft-versus-host disease after an allogeneic hematopoietic cell transplant.

A word on this clone: Genes and germline are mouse. Read data end 1 residue before the CDR3 end; the end is taken from the germline J gene. The chain carries TRBV16 and TRBJ2-2; D gene uncertain. The CDR3 totals 14 residues. Trimming left V 3 bases short and J 0 bases short, with 5 bases between. Germline V CDR1 and CDR2: SGHSA, FRNQAP. CDR3 DNA, as far as it was read: TGTGCAAGCAGCTTCGGAACAAACACCGGGCAGCTCTAC. Protein: CASSFGTNTGQLY. In full, the CDR3 is CASSFGTNTGQLYF.

As to this clone: Gene and germline names: mouse. The read gets to within 1 residue of the CDR3 end, and the germline J gene fills in the rest. The gene calls are TRBV26 and TRBJ1-5; D is perhaps TRBD1 (5 bases). Germline CDR1 reads KGHPV; CDR2 reads FQNQEV (reference sequence). Trimming took off 4 bases at V and 5 bases at J, with 9 bases between the two ends. The CDR3 is 13 residues long. The CDR3 is CASSRGQDQAPLF. Partial CDR3 DNA: TGTGCCAGCAGTCGCGGACAAGACCAGGCTCCGCTT.

Concerning this clone: Here the gene names and germline are mouse. The read is 1 residue too short to cover the CDR3 end, so that end is filled in from the germline J gene. This rearrangement joins TRBV23 to TRBJ1-4; TRBD1, the table's D call, was not compared with the DNA. The CDR3 has 16 amino acids. CDR1 KGHTA and CDR2 FQNQQP come from the germline V gene. The DNA read from the CDR3 is TGCTCCAGCAGTCAATCACGGCAGGGGAGGAGCGAAAGATTATTT. Translated: CSSSQSRQGRSERLF. From start to end, the CDR3 is CSSSQSRQGRSERLFF.

Turning to this clone: It may be a read error: a sequence one base away is much more abundant. These gene names are mouse names. The read ends 1 residue shy of where the CDR3 ends; the end is completed using the germline J gene. At the DNA level, this CDR3 is encoded by other sequences in the same sample as well. V gene TRBV13-2 combines with J gene TRBJ1-2; D is possibly TRBD1 (5 bases). This CDR3 has 15 amino acids. From germline, CDR1 is NNHNN and CDR2 SYGAGS (reference sequence). The V end lost 3 bases, the J end lost 0 bases, and 12 bases lay between the germline ends. The sequenced part of the CDR3 DNA is TGTGCCAGCGGTGGTCCGGGGCAAACAAACTCCGACTACACC. Protein sequence: CASGGPGQTNSDYT. The full-length CDR3 reads as CASGGPGQTNSDYTF.

This clone was recorded a few times. Compared with germline, one end of the junction differs, possibly owing to a read error. Gene labels here are mouse ones. The CDR3 loop is CASSLQKTEVFF. CDR3 DNA (partial): TGTGCCAGCAGTCTGCAGAAAACAGAAGTCTTC. J is TRBJ1-1 and V is TRBV26; D unclear. Read sequence stops 1 residue before the CDR3 end, and the germline J gene provides the missing end. The CDR3 consists of 12 residues. Germline assignment: CDR1 KGHPV and CDR2 FQNQEV (reference sequence). The variable domain in full, completed from reference TRBV26 and TRBJ1-1, reads NSKVIQTPRYLVKGQGQKAKMRCIPEKGHPVVFWYQQNKNNEFKFLINFQNQEVLQQIDMTEKRFSAECPSNSPCSLEIQSSEAGDSALYLCASSLQKTEVFFGKGTRLTVV.

For this clone: All gene names here are mouse names. The DNA ends 1 residue before the CDR3 does, and the rest of the CDR3 is filled in from the germline J gene. The chain links TRBV26 to TRBJ1-4; D is possibly TRBD1 (5 bases). Germline CDR1 reads KGHPV; CDR2 reads FQNQEV (reference sequence). This CDR3 is 15 amino acids long. The V and J ends lost 6 bases and 0 bases respectively, with 11 bases between them. The DNA read from the CDR3 is TGTGCCAGCAGCCGACAGTCCTTTTCCAACGAAAGATTATTT. Translated: CASSRQSFSNERLF. Given in full, the CDR3 is CASSRQSFSNERLFF.

Note on this clone: Any gene name here is a mouse gene name. The CDR3 end is not reached by the read, which stops 1 residue before it; the germline J gene fills it in. The rearrangement joins TRBV3 to TRBJ2-5; 9 bases are a match to TRBD2. Per germline, CDR1 SNHLY and CDR2 FYNGKV (reference sequence). The V and J ends lost 3 bases and 4 bases, in that order; junction bases with no gene match: 2. CDR3 length: 14 amino acids. The CDR3 here is CASSFDWGKDTQYF. Incomplete CDR3 DNA: TGTGCCAGCAGCTTCGACTGGGGGAAAGACACCCAGTAC.

Concerning this clone itself: Any gene name here is a mouse gene name. Read coverage stops 1 residue before the CDR3 terminus; the germline J gene supplies the remainder. The chain joins TRBV19 to TRBJ2-5; 9 positions agree with TRBD1. Germline CDR1 is FNHDT and CDR2 is SITEND (reference sequence). The CDR3 spans 14 residues. Germline trimming cut 6 bases from V and 6 bases from J; bases unmatched to any gene: 8. The DNA read from the CDR3 is TGTGCCAGCACCCACAGGGGGCTGAGGGACACCCAGTAC. Its protein product is CASTHRGLRDTQY. The CDR3 in its entirety is CASTHRGLRDTQYF.

Comments on this clone: Any gene name here is a mouse gene name. From the germline J gene comes the end of the CDR3, since the read stops 1 residue before it. The chain joins TRBV1 to TRBJ1-4; D may be TRBD1 (6 bases). Trimming left V 2 bases short and J 4 bases short, with 8 bases between. The CDR3 spans 14 residues. The germline V gene has CDR1 NSQYPW and CDR2 LRSPGD (reference sequence). CDR3 region: CTCSARGGNERLFF. CDR3 DNA (partial): TGCACCTGCAGTGCAAGGGGGGGCAACGAAAGATTATTT.

Only a few counts were recorded for this clone. Gene names refer to mouse genes. The read ends 1 residue shy of where the CDR3 ends; the end is completed using the germline J gene. The rearrangement joins TRBV23 to TRBJ1-3; the table gives TRBD1 as D, unverified against the DNA. Germline CDR1 and CDR2: KGHTA and FQNQQP. CDR3 size: 15 residues. This CDR3 is CSSSQNRGSGNTLYF. The part of the CDR3 DNA that was read is TGCTCCAGCAGTCAAAACAGGGGATCTGGAAATACGCTCTAT.

Comments on this clone: Mouse germline and gene names are used. The read ends 1 residue early relative to the CDR3; the germline J gene fills the gap. V is TRBV26 and J is TRBJ2-4; perhaps TRBD2 as D (7 bases). V was clipped by 0 bases and J by 1 base, with 8 bases between them. The CDR3 spans 15 residues. Germline V lookup: CDR1 KGHPV, CDR2 FQNQEV (reference sequence). CDR3 loop: CASSLSGGGQNTLYF. CDR3 DNA, as far as it was read: TGTGCCAGCAGTCTGTCAGGGGGGGGTCAAAACACCTTGTAC. The full variable domain, completed using reference TRBV26 and TRBJ2-4, is NSKVIQTPRYLVKGQGQKAKMRCIPEKGHPVVFWYQQNKNNEFKFLINFQNQEVLQQIDMTEKRFSAECPSNSPCSLEIQSSEAGDSALYLCASSLSGGGQNTLYFGAGTRLSVL.

As concerns this clone: Here the gene names and germline are mouse. The read ends 1 residue shy of where the CDR3 ends; the end is completed using the germline J gene. V is TRBV26 and J is TRBJ2-1; 7 bases align to TRBD2. The germline V gene has CDR1 KGHPV and CDR2 FQNQEV (reference sequence). The CDR3 runs 14 residues. V shed 0 bases, J shed 4 bases, and the junction held 0 bases outside the gene matches. The DNA read from the CDR3 is TGTGCCAGCAGTCTGTCTGGGGGGTATGCTGAGCAGTTC. Translation gives CASSLSGGYAEQF. The whole CDR3 protein is CASSLSGGYAEQFF.

In regard to this clone: Mouse gene names apply. The CDR3 extends 1 residue past the end of the read, so its final part is completed from the germline J gene. This chain uses TRBV12-2 with TRBJ2-3; 8 bases align to TRBD2. Trimming removed 0 bases from V and 2 bases from J; junction bases left unmatched: 3. Germline-derived CDR1 and CDR2 are SGHLS and HYDKME. This CDR3 comprises 15 residues. CDR3 region: CASSLAGGIAETLYF. CDR3 bases read: TGTGCCAGCTCTCTCGCTGGGGGGATTGCAGAAACGCTGTAT.

By share, this clone ranks as large. Genes here carry mouse names. The read halts 1 residue ahead of the CDR3 end, with the missing end drawn from the germline J gene. The chain has TRBV3 and TRBJ2-7; D unresolved. The CDR3 is 11 amino acids. V was trimmed by 3 bases and J by 1 base, leaving 1 base between them. The germline gives CDR1 SNHLY, CDR2 FYNGKV (reference sequence). The CDR3 is CASSFSYEQYF. The DNA read from the CDR3 is TGTGCCAGCAGCTTTTCCTATGAACAGTAC.

In the case of this clone: Gene names follow the mouse nomenclature. The read ends 1 residue before the CDR3 terminus; that terminus is restored from the germline J gene. J is TRBJ1-1 and V is TRBV23; TRBD1, the table's D call, was not compared with the DNA. The CDR3 has 13 amino acids. Germline values: CDR1 KGHTA, CDR2 FQNQQP. The sequenced CDR3 bases are TGCTCCAGCAGCCGACAGGGAAACACAGAAGTCTTC. It translates to CSSSRQGNTEVF. The entire CDR3 sequence reads CSSSRQGNTEVFF.

In regard to this clone: Genes and germline come from the mouse. The read ends 1 residue before the CDR3 terminus; that terminus is restored from the germline J gene. The chain carries TRBV5 and TRBJ1-1; tentatively, D is TRBD1 (5 bases). CDR1 is LGHNA and CDR2 is YNLKQL in the germline V gene (reference sequence). V dropped 5 bases and J dropped 5 bases, with 9 bases sitting between them. The CDR3 spans 12 residues. CDR3 DNA (partial): TGTGCCAGCAGCTCCGGACAAACAGAAGTCTTC. This encodes CASSSGQTEVF. The entire CDR3 protein reads CASSSGQTEVFF.

This clone was seen only a few times. The listed genes are named as in mouse. The CDR3 end falls 1 residue outside the read, so it is completed with the germline J gene. The chain joins TRBV24 to TRBJ2-1; D is perhaps TRBD1 (7 bases). Germline V lookup: CDR1 KGHTA, CDR2 FRNEEI. Trimming took 2 bases from V and 7 from J, leaving 15 bases between them. There are 15 residues in the CDR3. Incomplete CDR3 DNA: TGTGCCAGCAGTCTGAGTAAGGGGGCAGGGGCTGAGCAGTTC. This codes for CASSLSKGAGAEQF. The entire CDR3 protein reads CASSLSKGAGAEQFF.

As for this clone: Mouse gene names apply. The CDR3 region is CSSSQSGQGYEQYF. The CDR3 DNA, read in part, is TGCTCCAGCAGTCAATCGGGACAGGGGTATGAACAGTAC. This sequence joins TRBV23 and TRBJ2-7; TRBD1, the table's D call, lacks a check against the DNA. The read is 1 residue too short to cover the CDR3 end, so that end is filled in from the germline J gene. Germline V gene lookup returns CDR1 KGHTA and CDR2 FQNQQP. The CDR3 is made up of 14 amino acids. Combining the CDR3 with reference TRBV23 and TRBJ2-7 gives the whole variable domain DAAVTQKPRYLIKMKGQEAEMKCIPEKGHTAVFWYQQKQSKELKFLIYFQNQQPLDQIDMVKERFSAVCPSSSLCSLGIRTCEAEDSALYLCSSSQSGQGYEQYFGPGTRLTVL.

Remarks on this clone: Gene names denote mouse genes. The read is 1 residue too short to cover the CDR3 end, so that end is filled in from the germline J gene. V gene TRBV12-1 combines with J gene TRBJ2-2, with D tentatively TRBD2 (5 bases). This CDR3 has 15 residues. Looked up from germline, CDR1 is SGHSN and CDR2 is HYEKVE. The V and J ends lost 0 bases and 0 bases respectively, with 7 bases between them. The CDR3 DNA, read in part, is TGTGCCAGCTCTCTCCTGGGAGCAAACACCGGGCAGCTCTAC. Its protein product is CASSLLGANTGQLY. The complete CDR3 protein is CASSLLGANTGQLYF.

The count of this clone is one. Gene names are mouse gene names. From the germline J gene comes the end of the CDR3, since the read stops 1 residue before it. The chain has TRBV13-3 and TRBJ2-5; D possibly corresponds to TRBD1 (5 bases). Germline V gives CDR1 NNHDY, CDR2 SYVADS. Trimming stripped 0 bases from V and 4 bases from J, with 9 bases between. The CDR3 totals 14 residues. CDR3 sequence reads: CASSDGAGKDTQYF. Partial CDR3 DNA: TGTGCCAGCAGTGATGGGGCAGGGAAAGACACCCAGTAC.

This clone occurred once. The genes and germline here are from mouse. The read is 1 residue too short to cover the CDR3 end, so that end is filled in from the germline J gene. V and J are TRBV17 and TRBJ1-1; 8 bases fit TRBD1. Per the germline V gene, CDR1 is MNHDT and CDR2 is YYDKIL. The CDR3 contains 12 residues. J lost 11 bases, V lost 5 bases, and 7 bases had no gene match. The DNA read from the CDR3 is TGTGCTAGCAGTGGACAGGGATGGCGGGTCTTC. It encodes CASSGQGWRVF. The whole CDR3 protein is CASSGQGWRVFF. Full variable domain (outside the CDR3, taken from reference TRBV17 and TRBJ1-1): DTTVKQNPRYKLARVGKPVNLICSQTMNHDTMYWYQKKPNQAPKLLLFYYDKILNREADTFEKFQSSRPNNSFCSLYIGSAGLEYSAMYLCASSGQGWRVFFGKGTRLTVV.

As to this clone: Gene labels here are mouse ones. The CDR3 sequence is CTCRGTANTGQLYF. The covered CDR3 bases are TGCACCTGCAGAGGGACGGCAAACACCGGGCAGCTCTAC. The J gene is TRBJ2-2, the V gene TRBV1; tentatively, D is TRBD1 or TRBD2 (5 bases each). The read ends 1 residue before the CDR3 terminus; that terminus is restored from the germline J gene. V was trimmed by 6 bases and J by 0 bases, leaving 8 bases between them. The CDR3 is 14 residues long. CDR1 and CDR2 (germline): NSQYPW, LRSPGD (reference sequence).

This clone was seen only a few times. Genes here carry mouse names. From the germline J gene comes the end of the CDR3, since the read stops 1 residue before it. The V call is TRBV26, the J call TRBJ2-4, with 7 bases aligning to TRBD1. This CDR3 is 13 amino acids long. V lost 2 bases to trimming and J lost 8 bases; unmatched junction nucleotides: 4. Per germline, CDR1 KGHPV and CDR2 FQNQEV (reference sequence). The covered CDR3 bases are TGTGCCAGCAGTCTGGACAGGGAGGGCACCTTGTAC. This translates into CASSLDREGTLY. The CDR3 reads in full as CASSLDREGTLYF.

Only one count was recorded for this clone. Gene names are the mouse ones. The read ends 1 residue early relative to the CDR3; the germline J gene fills the gap. J is TRBJ2-5 and V is TRBV5, with TRBD2 matching over 14 bases. J gave up 5 bases and V 4 bases, and 2 bases lay outside the gene matches. The CDR3 loop spans 15 amino acids. Germline V gene data show CDR1 as LGHNA and CDR2 as YNLKQL (reference sequence). CDR3 region: CASSLGTGGADTQYF. The DNA read from the CDR3 is TGTGCCAGCAGCCTCGGGACTGGGGGGGCAGACACCCAGTAC.

As concerns this clone: A far larger clone is one base from this, pointing to a likely read error. Gene names refer to mouse genes. The sequence runs out 1 residue before the end of the CDR3; the remainder is reconstructed from the germline J gene. The chain has TRBV12-2 and TRBJ2-7, with 9 bases identical to TRBD2. V dropped 4 bases and J dropped 5; count of bases not matched to a gene: 11. There are 15 residues in the CDR3. Looked up from germline, CDR1 is SGHLS and CDR2 is HYDKME. Here the CDR3 reads CASSPHWGASNEQYF. The covered CDR3 bases are TGTGCCAGCTCGCCGCACTGGGGGGCTTCCAATGAACAGTAC.

Concerning this clone: Germline and genes: mouse. Read sequence stops 1 residue before the CDR3 end, and the germline J gene provides the missing end. This chain uses TRBV26 with TRBJ1-5, with D unresolved. V was clipped by 4 bases and J by 1 base, with 5 bases between them. The CDR3 consists of 13 residues. CDR1 KGHPV and CDR2 FQNQEV come from the germline V gene (reference sequence). Incomplete CDR3 DNA: TGTGCCAGCAGTCGAGGAAACAACCAGGCTCCGCTT. Translated: CASSRGNNQAPL. The entire CDR3 protein is CASSRGNNQAPLF. The variable domain in full, completed from reference TRBV26 and TRBJ1-5, reads NSKVIQTPRYLVKGQGQKAKMRCIPEKGHPVVFWYQQNKNNEFKFLINFQNQEVLQQIDMTEKRFSAECPSNSPCSLEIQSSEAGDSALYLCASSRGNNQAPLFGEGTRLSVL.

A remark on this clone: The listed genes are named as in mouse. The CDR3 sequence: CGARENGASQNTLYF. The DNA read from the CDR3 is TGTGGTGCTAGGGAGAACGGGGCGAGTCAAAACACCTTGTAC. The rearrangement uses TRBV20 and TRBJ2-4, with D perhaps TRBD1 or TRBD2 (5 bases each). The read terminates 1 residue before the CDR3 end, so the remaining end is supplied by the germline J gene. Germline V gene lookup returns CDR1 GFQATS and CDR2 STVNSAI. The CDR3 length is 15 residues. Trimming took 0 bases from V and 0 from J, leaving 10 bases between them.